This T cell receptor beta chain comes out of a study of cytomegalovirus exposure and HLA in healthy donors. Study-level results: A later analysis found first-cohort TCR clusters tended to co-occur in the 120 validation repertoires.

Points on this clone: Antigen: not known.

The donors were part of the validation cohort of 95 to 150 subjects. That cohort was separate from the first cohort, which comprised under 750 subjects. Clones were read by immunoSEQ multiplex PCR, and TCRdb kept only the in-frame ones, dropping some. The sample lists approximately 160,000 clones; roughly 90% were seen once. The V segment lost 6 bases and the J segment 6 bases; nucleotides outside the gene matches: 11. The CDR3 spans 15 residues. Germline V CDR1 and CDR2: LNHDA, SQIVND (reference sequence). Sequenced material: PBMCs. The chain links TRBV19 to TRBJ2-3, with TRBD2 identical over 8 bases. The origin of this receptor is a man aged 18 to 30 in good health and CMV-seropositive. The CDR3 protein is CASSPGGEECDTQYF. For the CDR3, the DNA is TGTGCCAGTAGCCCGGGGGGGGAGGAATGTGATACGCAGTATTTT.